The rows below give T cell receptor beta chains drawn from one sample of a study of T-cell memory formation after mild COVID-19. Using its own MiXCR run on the 5' RACE reads, TCRdb lists one record per CDR3 protein. The sample lists about 250,000 distinct CDR3 sequences, approximately 15% occurring once. The sequencing sample was made of PBMCs or a T cell subset sorted from them (not recorded which). All receptors come from an adult woman who had mild COVID-19 (a few samples of this study predate the infection). Cell type and time point are not known. The CDR3 runs from the conserved cysteine through the conserved F or W. A D gene is named only where the DNA matches it firmly. Part of the rows lack a size; the others show once, few, many or a class for expanded clones.

V gene	D gene	J gene	clone size	CDR3 DNA	CDR3 protein
TRBV6-5	TRBD2	TRBJ2-5	.	TGTGCCAGCAGTCCTAGCGGGAGAGCGGAGACCCAGTACTTC	CASSPSGRAETQYF
TRBV4-3	.	TRBJ2-1	few	TGCGCCAGCAGCCAAGACGTGGTCCTTCCTGAGCAGTTCTTC	CASSQDVVLPEQFF
TRBV7-3	TRBD1	TRBJ2-5	few	TGTGCCACCGGACAGGGTATGGGAGAGACCCAGTACTTC	CATGQGMGETQYF
TRBV18	.	TRBJ1-1	.	TGTGCCAGCTCACCGTTCGGGACTGGTACTGAAGCTTTCTTT	CASSPFGTGTEAFF
TRBV12-5	.	TRBJ1-5	.	TGTGCTAGTCGGGGGCGGGTGGGTGATCAGCCCCAGCATTTT	CASRGRVGDQPQHF
TRBV12-3/TRBV12-4	TRBD2	TRBJ2-1	.	TGTGCCAGCAGCACCCGGGGCGGGAGGGGGAATGAGCAGTTCTTC	CASSTRGGRGNEQFF
TRBV10-3	.	TRBJ1-2	once	TGTGCCATCAGTGAGGAGGGCAACTATGGCTACACCTTC	CAISEEGNYGYTF
TRBV15	.	TRBJ2-3	.	TGTGCCACCAGCAGAGACCTATGGAGGGACAGCACAGATACGCAGTATTTT	CATSRDLWRDSTDTQYF
TRBV7-3	TRBD2	TRBJ2-3	.	TGTGCCAGCAGCCATGGACTAGCGGTCAGCACAGATACGCAGTATTTT	CASSHGLAVSTDTQYF
TRBV7-8	.	TRBJ2-7	few	TGTGCCAGCAGCTCCCCGGTTGGCGCGGGGCTTCCCTACGAGCAGTACTTC	CASSSPVGAGLPYEQYF
TRBV3-1	.	TRBJ2-7	.	TGTGCCAGCAGTCTATGGAGCGACGAGCAGTACTTC	CASSLWSDEQYF
TRBV24-1	.	TRBJ1-2	.	TGTGCCACCAGTGAGGTGAACTATGGCTACACCTTC	CATSEVNYGYTF
TRBV7-8	.	TRBJ2-3	many	TGTGCCAGCGTGCGGACTAGCACAGATACGCAGTATTTT	CASVRTSTDTQYF
TRBV20-1	TRBD1	TRBJ1-5	.	TGCAGTGCCCCCACCGCACAGGGGCCCAATCAGCCCCAGCATTTT	CSAPTAQGPNQPQHF
TRBV2	.	TRBJ2-7	few	TGTGCCAGCAGTTCCGGGACATTCTACGAGCAGTACTTC	CASSSGTFYEQYF
TRBV20-1	.	TRBJ1-6	once	TGCAGTGCTAACCCGGGGGGGGCCTATAATTCACCCCTCCGCTTT	CSANPGGAYNSPLRF
TRBV27	.	TRBJ2-7	many	TGTGCCAGCAGTTTTGGGAGGGGGGCGCCAGGCGAGCAGTACTTC	CASSFGRGAPGEQYF
TRBV6-5	TRBD1	TRBJ1-4	.	TGTGCCAGCAGTTACCGGCCAGGGGGTGAAAAACTGTTTTTT	CASSYRPGGEKLFF
TRBV29-1	TRBD1	TRBJ1-1	.	TGCAGCATCCGACAGGGGGCTTCTGATCGAGCTTTCTTT	CSIRQGASDRAFF
TRBV15	.	TRBJ1-1	few	TGTGCCACCAGCAGAGATGTTTGGGGGTTGAACACTGAAGCTTTCTTT	CATSRDVWGLNTEAFF
TRBV12-3/TRBV12-4	.	TRBJ2-5	many	TGTGCCAGCAGTCCGTGGACTAACCAAGAGACCCAGTACTTC	CASSPWTNQETQYF
TRBV29-1	.	TRBJ1-1	.	TGCAGCGTTGGCGGACAGAACACTGAAGCTTTCTTT	CSVGGQNTEAFF
TRBV4-3	TRBD1	TRBJ1-6	.	TGCGCCAGCAGCCGCCGGGACAGGGAAGGGTCACCCCTCCACTTT	CASSRRDREGSPLHF
TRBV6-6	.	TRBJ1-5	few	TGTGCCAGCAGTTACTCGTCCTCCAGGGTCAATCAGCCCCAGCATTTT	CASSYSSSRVNQPQHF
TRBV20-1	.	TRBJ1-5	.	TGCAGTGCTAGAGGCGGACTTCGCAATCAGCCCCAGCATTTT	CSARGGLRNQPQHF
TRBV10-3	.	TRBJ2-7	many	TGTGCCATCAGTGAGTCGAGCTACGAGCAGTACTTC	CAISESSYEQYF
TRBV11-3	.	TRBJ2-1	few	TGTGCCAGCAGGGGACCGAATGAGCAGTTCTTC	CASRGPNEQFF
TRBV29-1	TRBD1	TRBJ1-1	.	TGCAGCGTTAACAGGGGGCAAACTAACACTGAAGCTTTCTTT	CSVNRGQTNTEAFF
TRBV27	.	TRBJ2-3	few	TGTGCCAGCAGTTTTCGCTTCTCTAGCACAGATACGCAGTATTTT	CASSFRFSSTDTQYF
TRBV4-3	.	TRBJ2-3	few	TGCGCCAGCAGCCAAGATTTTCGGGCAGCGTTAAGCACAGATACGCAGTATTTT	CASSQDFRAALSTDTQYF
TRBV20-1	TRBD1	TRBJ1-1	few	TGCAGTGCTAGGCAATCCAGGGGGCGTAACACTGAAGCTTTCTTT	CSARQSRGRNTEAFF
TRBV24-1	TRBD2	TRBJ2-3	few	TGTGCCACCAGTGATCCACTAGCGGGACGAATGGATACGCAGTATTTT	CATSDPLAGRMDTQYF
TRBV6-2/TRBV6-3	.	TRBJ1-1	.	TGTGCCAGCAGATACCTACGGACGGTGAGCACTGAAGCTTTCTTT	CASRYLRTVSTEAFF
TRBV27	.	TRBJ1-6	few	TGTGCCAGCAGGTTTCGGACGACTTCACCCCTCCACTTT	CASRFRTTSPLHF
TRBV3-1	.	TRBJ2-7	few	TGTGCCAGCAGAAGGGACTCACCTCCCTACGAGCAGTACTTC	CASRRDSPPYEQYF
TRBV3-1	.	TRBJ2-2	.	TGTGCCAGCCGGCTGAGGGATCAATCAACCGGGGAGCTGTTTTTT	CASRLRDQSTGELFF
TRBV24-1	.	TRBJ2-2	few	TGTGCCACCAGTGAGGCCCCAGGGACCCCTGCGAACACCGGGGAGCTGTTTTTT	CATSEAPGTPANTGELFF
TRBV6-5	.	TRBJ1-1	few	TGTGCCAGCAGTGCCCGTAAGGGGATGAACACTGAAGCTTTCTTT	CASSARKGMNTEAFF
TRBV5-1	TRBD1	TRBJ1-2	.	TGCGCCAGCAGCGAATCGGGACAGGGGTACTTATCTTATGGCTACACCTTC	CASSESGQGYLSYGYTF
TRBV12-3/TRBV12-4	.	TRBJ1-1	.	TGTGCCAGCAGTGATTCTAGGGGGTATACTGAAGCTTTCTTT	CASSDSRGYTEAFF
TRBV7-2	.	TRBJ1-5	few	TGTGCCAGCAGCTCTCAGGGTGTAGGGCTCAATCAGCCCCAGCATTTT	CASSSQGVGLNQPQHF
TRBV20-1	TRBD2	TRBJ2-3	many	TGCAGTGCTAGAACACTCGGGACTAGCGGGAGAGAAGGAACAGATACGCAGTATTTT	CSARTLGTSGREGTDTQYF
TRBV5-1	.	TRBJ2-7	few	TGCGCCAGCAGCTTCGGGAACTCCTACGAGCAGTACTTC	CASSFGNSYEQYF
TRBV12-3/TRBV12-4	.	TRBJ1-5	few	TGTGCCAGCAGTCTCTCCCGAACAGGGCCTAGGCCCCAGCATTTT	CASSLSRTGPRPQHF
TRBV7-2	TRBD2	TRBJ2-7	.	TGTGCCAGCAGCGATGGAGCGGGACGCTACGAGCAGTACTTC	CASSDGAGRYEQYF
TRBV30	.	TRBJ1-1	.	TGTGCCTGGAGTCGGAGGGGCAGCTTGAACACTGAAGCTTTCTTT	CAWSRRGSLNTEAFF
TRBV12-3/TRBV12-4	TRBD1	TRBJ2-7	.	TGTGCCAGCAGCTCCCTAGGGGGCGGTGGCACCTACGAGCAGTACTTC	CASSSLGGGGTYEQYF
TRBV7-9	TRBD1	TRBJ1-1	.	TGTGCCAGCAGCATTATTTCCGGACAGGACTTTGAAGCTTTCTTT	CASSIISGQDFEAFF
TRBV7-9	.	TRBJ1-3	.	TGTGCCAGCAGCTCCGGACGGATCTCTGGAAACACCATATATTTT	CASSSGRISGNTIYF
TRBV5-6	TRBD1	TRBJ2-7	.	TGTGCCAGCAGCTTGGGATCTGGTACCCCAGGGGGGCAGTACTTC	CASSLGSGTPGGQYF
TRBV24-1	TRBD2	TRBJ2-3	.	TGTGCCACCAGTGATTATTGGACTAGCGGGAGCTCAGATACGCAGTATTTT	CATSDYWTSGSSDTQYF
TRBV15	.	TRBJ2-7	.	TGTGCCACCAGCATAGGGGGGGACTCCTACGAGCAGTACTTC	CATSIGGDSYEQYF
TRBV18	.	TRBJ2-7	many	TGTGCCAGCTCACAGCAACCCTACGAGCAGTACTTC	CASSQQPYEQYF
TRBV30	.	TRBJ2-7	.	TGTGCCTGGACCGGATGGCAGAGACTCTCCTACGAGCAGTACTTC	CAWTGWQRLSYEQYF
TRBV4-1	TRBD1	TRBJ1-2	once	TGCGCCAGCAGCCCCGGGACAGGGATGGGCTACACCTTC	CASSPGTGMGYTF